This entry describes one T cell receptor (beta chain). After removal of 0 bases from V and 1 base from J, the junction contained 12 bases not matched to a gene. Germline V gives CDR1 KGHDR, CDR2 SFDVKD. The length of the CDR3 is 20 residues. These data are taken from a study of blood T cell repertoires in COVID-19. Produced via immunoSEQ multiplex PCR; TCRdb's table is partial and in-frame only. In the table there are 200,000 to 250,000 clones, over 80% of which are singletons. Material: PBMCs or T cells enriched from blood (not recorded which). The rearrangement uses TRBV24-1 and TRBJ2-2; TRBD1 aligns across 8 bases. The clonotype comes from a man aged 18 to 35 with acute COVID-19. The CDR3 reads CATSDLIPGGPRRNTGELFF. CDR3 nucleotide sequence: TGTGCCACCAGTGATTTGATTCCAGGGGGCCCCAGAAGGAACACCGGGGAGCTGTTTTTT.